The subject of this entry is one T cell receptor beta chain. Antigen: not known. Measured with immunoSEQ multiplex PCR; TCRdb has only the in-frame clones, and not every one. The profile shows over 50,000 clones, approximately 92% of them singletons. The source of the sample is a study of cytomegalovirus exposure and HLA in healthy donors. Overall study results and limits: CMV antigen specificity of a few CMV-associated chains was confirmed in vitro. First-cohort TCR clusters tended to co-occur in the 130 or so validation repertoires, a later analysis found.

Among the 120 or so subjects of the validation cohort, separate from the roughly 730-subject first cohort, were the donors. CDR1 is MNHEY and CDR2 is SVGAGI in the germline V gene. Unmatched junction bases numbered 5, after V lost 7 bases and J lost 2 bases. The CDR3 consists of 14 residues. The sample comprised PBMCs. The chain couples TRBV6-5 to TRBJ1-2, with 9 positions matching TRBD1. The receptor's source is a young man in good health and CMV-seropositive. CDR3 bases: TGTGCCAGCAAGAGGGACAGGGCCAACTATGGCTACACCTTC. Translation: CASKRDRANYGYTF.